This TCR beta chain was profiled in a study of T cell clonality in common variable immunodeficiency. The assay was immunoSEQ multiplex PCR, and TCRdb's table has in-frame clones only and misses some. This sample comprises approximately 64,000 clones, none seen once only. Regarding the study as a whole: Common variable immunodeficiency TCR beta sequences reportedly had fewer deletions and N-nucleotide insertions. Shared TCRbeta clones were fewer between CVID subjects than controls. T cell subpopulation sequencing would be needed to explain CVID clonality.

The junction had 2 bases not matched to a gene; V was cut back by 1 base and J by 5 bases. Germline CDR1 and CDR2: SEHNR and FQNEAQ (reference sequence). The CDR3 loop spans 15 amino acids. This clone has at least ten counts. Its antigen is still unknown. The observed sequence ends 3 residues before the CDR3 terminus, with the missing tail filled in from the germline J gene. The source is a person aged 18 to 69 in good health. Sequenced input: peripheral blood mononuclear cells. V usage is TRBV7-9 and J usage is TRBJ2-3, with 11 bases matching TRBD2. CDR3: CASSLELAGVDTQYF. CDR3 bases read: TGTGCCAGCAGCTTAGAACTAGCGGGAGTAGATACG.